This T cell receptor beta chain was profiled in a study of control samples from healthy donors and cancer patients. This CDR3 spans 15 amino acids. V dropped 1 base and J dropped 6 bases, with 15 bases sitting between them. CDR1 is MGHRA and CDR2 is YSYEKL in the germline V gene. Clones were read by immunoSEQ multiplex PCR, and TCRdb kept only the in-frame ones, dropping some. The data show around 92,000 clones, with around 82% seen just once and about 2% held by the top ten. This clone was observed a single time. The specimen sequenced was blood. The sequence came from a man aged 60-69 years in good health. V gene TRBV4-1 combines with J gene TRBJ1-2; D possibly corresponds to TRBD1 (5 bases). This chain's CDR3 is CASSQGPQGFDGYTF. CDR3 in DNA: TGCGCCAGCAGCCAAGGACCTCAGGGATTTGATGGCTACACCTTC.